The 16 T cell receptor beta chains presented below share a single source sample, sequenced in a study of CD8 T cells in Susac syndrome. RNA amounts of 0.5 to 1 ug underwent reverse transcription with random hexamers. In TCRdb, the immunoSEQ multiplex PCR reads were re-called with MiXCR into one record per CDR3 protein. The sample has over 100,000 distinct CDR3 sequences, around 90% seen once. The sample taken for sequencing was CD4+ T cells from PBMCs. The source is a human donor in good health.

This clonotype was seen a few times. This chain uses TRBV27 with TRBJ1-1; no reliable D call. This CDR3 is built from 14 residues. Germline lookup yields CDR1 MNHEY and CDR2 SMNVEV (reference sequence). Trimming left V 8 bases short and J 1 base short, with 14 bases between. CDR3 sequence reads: CASSLGVGNTEAFF. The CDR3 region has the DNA TGTGCCAGCTCCCTCGGGGTTGGGAACACTGAAGCTTTCTTT.

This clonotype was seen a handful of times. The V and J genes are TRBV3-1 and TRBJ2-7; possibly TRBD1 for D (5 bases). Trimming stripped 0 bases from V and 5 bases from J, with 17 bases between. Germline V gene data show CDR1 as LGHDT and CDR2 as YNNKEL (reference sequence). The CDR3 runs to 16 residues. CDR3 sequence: CASSQEGAKNVDEQYF. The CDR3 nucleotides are TGTGCCAGCAGCCAAGAAGGGGCCAAAAACGTCGACGAGCAGTACTTC.

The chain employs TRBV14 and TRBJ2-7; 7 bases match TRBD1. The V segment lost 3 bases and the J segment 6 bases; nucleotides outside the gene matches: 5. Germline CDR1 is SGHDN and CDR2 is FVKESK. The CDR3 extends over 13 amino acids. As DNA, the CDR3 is TGTGCCAGCAGCCATTCGAGGGGGCTCGAGCAGTACTTC. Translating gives CASSHSRGLEQYF.

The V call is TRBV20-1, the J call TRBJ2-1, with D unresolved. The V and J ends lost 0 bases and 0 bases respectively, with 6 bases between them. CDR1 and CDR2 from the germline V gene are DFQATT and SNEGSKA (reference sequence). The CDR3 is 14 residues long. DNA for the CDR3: TGCAGTGCTAGAGAGCCGAGCTCCTACAATGAGCAGTTCTTC. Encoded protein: CSAREPSSYNEQFF.

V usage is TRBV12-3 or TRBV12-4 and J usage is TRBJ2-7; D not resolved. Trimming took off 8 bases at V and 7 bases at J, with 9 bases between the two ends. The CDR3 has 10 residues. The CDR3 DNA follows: TGTGCCAGCGGTCAAGAAGAGCAGTACTTC. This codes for CASGQEEQYF.

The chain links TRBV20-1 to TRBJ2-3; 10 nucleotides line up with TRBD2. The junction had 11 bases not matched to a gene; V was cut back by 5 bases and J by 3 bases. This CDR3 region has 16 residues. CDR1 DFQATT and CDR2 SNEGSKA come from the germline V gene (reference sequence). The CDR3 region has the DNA TGCAGTGCTTCCGATGTCAGCGGGGGGGGGACAGATACGCAGTATTTT. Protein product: CSASDVSGGGTDTQYF.

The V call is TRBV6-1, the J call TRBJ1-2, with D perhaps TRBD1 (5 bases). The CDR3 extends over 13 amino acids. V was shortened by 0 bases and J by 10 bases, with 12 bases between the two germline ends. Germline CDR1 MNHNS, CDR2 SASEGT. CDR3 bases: TGTGCCAGCAGTGAAGCGCCTATGGGGACCTACACCTTC. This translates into CASSEAPMGTYTF.

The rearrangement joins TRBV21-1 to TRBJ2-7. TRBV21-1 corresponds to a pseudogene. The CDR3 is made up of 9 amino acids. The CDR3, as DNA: TGTGCCAGTCGAGAGGAGCAGTACTTC. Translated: CASREEQYF.

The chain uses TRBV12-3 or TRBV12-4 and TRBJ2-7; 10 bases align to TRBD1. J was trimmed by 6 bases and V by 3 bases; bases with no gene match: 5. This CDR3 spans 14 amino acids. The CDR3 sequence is CASSFDRGPVEQYF. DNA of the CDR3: TGTGCCAGCAGTTTCGACAGGGGGCCCGTCGAGCAGTACTTC.

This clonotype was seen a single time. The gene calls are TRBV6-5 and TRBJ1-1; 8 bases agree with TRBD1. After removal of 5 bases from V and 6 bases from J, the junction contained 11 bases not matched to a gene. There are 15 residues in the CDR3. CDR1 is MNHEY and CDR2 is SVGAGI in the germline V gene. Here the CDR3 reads CASSNTGGLRPEAFF. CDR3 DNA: TGTGCCAGCAGTAACACAGGGGGGCTGAGGCCTGAAGCTTTCTTT.

Here the CDR3 reads CASSQDGGVREKLFF. As DNA, the CDR3 is TGCGCCAGCAGCCAAGATGGGGGGGTTCGAGAAAAACTGTTTTTT. V and J are TRBV4-3 and TRBJ1-4; a possible D gene is TRBD1 (5 bases). Germline values: CDR1 LGHNA, CDR2 YSLEER. This CDR3 is 15 amino acids long. Trimming removed 0 bases at V and 8 bases at J, with 13 bases between.

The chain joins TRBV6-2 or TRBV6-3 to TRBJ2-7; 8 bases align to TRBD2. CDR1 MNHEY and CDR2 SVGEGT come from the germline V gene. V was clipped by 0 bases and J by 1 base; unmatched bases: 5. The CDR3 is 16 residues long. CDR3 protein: CASSYSKTSGSYEQYF. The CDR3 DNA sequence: TGTGCCAGCAGTTACTCGAAAACTAGCGGATCCTACGAGCAGTACTTC.

The CDR3 bases are TGCGCCAGCAGCTTGAAAGCGGGGGAGACCCAGTACTTC. Residues: CASSLKAGETQYF. This chain connects TRBV5-1 to TRBJ2-5; 7 bases agree with TRBD2. V was pared by 1 base and J by 5 bases, with 2 bases of the junction left unmatched. Germline V gives CDR1 SGHRS, CDR2 YFSETQ. This CDR3 region has 13 residues.

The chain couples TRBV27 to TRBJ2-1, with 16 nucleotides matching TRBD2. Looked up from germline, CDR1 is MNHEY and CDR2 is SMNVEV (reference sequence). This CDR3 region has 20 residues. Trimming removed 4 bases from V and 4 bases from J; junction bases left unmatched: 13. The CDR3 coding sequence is TGTGCCAGCAGTTCCTACGGGACTAGCGGGAGGGCGGGGATATACAATGAGCAGTTCTTC. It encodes CASSSYGTSGRAGIYNEQFF.

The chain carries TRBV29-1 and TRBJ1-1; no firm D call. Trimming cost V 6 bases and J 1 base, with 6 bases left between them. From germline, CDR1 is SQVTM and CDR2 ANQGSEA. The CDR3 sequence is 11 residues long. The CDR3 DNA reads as TGCAGCGTCAGAGAGAACACTGAAGCTTTCTTT. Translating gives CSVRENTEAFF.

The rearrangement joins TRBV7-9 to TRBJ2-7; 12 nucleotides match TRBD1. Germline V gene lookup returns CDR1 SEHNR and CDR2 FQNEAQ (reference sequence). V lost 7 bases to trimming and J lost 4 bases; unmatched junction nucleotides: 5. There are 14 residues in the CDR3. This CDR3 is CASTPGQGAYEQYF. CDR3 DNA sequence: TGTGCCAGCACCCCGGGACAGGGGGCTTACGAGCAGTACTTC.